This paragraph covers one T cell receptor (beta chain) sequence. No antigen is known for it. Germline V gene sequence: CDR1 LNHDA, CDR2 SQIVND (reference sequence). The CDR3 is 13 amino acids. The V segment lost 7 bases and the J segment 5 bases; nucleotides outside the gene matches: 7. These data originate in a study of cytomegalovirus exposure and HLA in healthy donors. For the study at large: As released early, the data held 70 million to 100 million unique TCRs from HLA-typed donors.

PCR employed 60 Vbeta and 13 Jbeta primers. Clones were sequenced by immunoSEQ multiplex PCR, and TCRdb holds only the in-frame ones, with some missing. This table holds roughly 120,000 clones, roughly 79% found once. Findings and limits, study-wide: Later examination showed HLA-associated TCR beta chains had greater clonal expansion than equally common others. Trimming of TCR beta V- and J-genes showed a link, identified in a later analysis, to a missense DCLRE1C variant.

The specimen was PBMCs. The chain carries TRBV19 and TRBJ1-2, with 7 positions matching TRBD1. This TCR was recovered from a woman under 30 in good health and CMV-seronegative. CDR3 in amino acids: CASTGSGGYGYTF. The CDR3 nucleotides read TGTGCCAGTACGGGCTCAGGGGGTTATGGCTACACCTTC.